This T cell receptor (beta chain) was obtained from a study of blood T cell repertoires in COVID-19 (dated by TCRdb to the early 2020s). Regarding the study in general: Samples from collaborators originated in the United States, Italy and Spain and spanned both the acute and convalescent phases of COVID-19. The prospective study material was composed of cDNA or gDNA derived from T cells, B-cell-depleted T cells, or PBMCs. The dataset comprised deeply sampled blood TCRbeta repertoires from subjects exposed to, actively infected with, or recovered from COVID-19. The repertoires were released in a freely available public database intended as a resource for research on the immune response to SARS-CoV-2. The samples were drawn from two sources: the first 160 participants of the ongoing ImmuneRACE study, and approximately 1,300 subjects contributed by 6 global collaborators. Sample metadata almost always included a de-identified subject ID, COVID-19 status, age in years and sex. HLA class I and class II types, where available, came from metadata supplied by the sample provider rather than from assay-based typing. General study outcomes and caveats: The amount of clinical and demographic metadata varied by source and participant and was provided uncurated.

Concerning this clone: Its antigen remains unidentified. Base qualities are not recorded, but no much larger clone differs from it by a single base.

TCRbeta CDR3 regions were amplified from genomic DNA by means of the immunoSEQ Assay, a bias-controlled multiplex PCR. In the original analysis: The number of nucleated cells in each sample was estimated by amplification of reference gene primers within the assay. To quantify the absolute abundance of each unique TCRbeta CDR3 rearrangement, sequence reads were collapsed and filtered. For each sample, productive Simpson clonality was calculated as the square root of Simpson's diversity index across productive rearrangements. The table comes from immuneACCESS by way of TCRdb, which keeps in-frame sequences with V and J called. Part of the clones is missing from these tables; in studies checked, under half for an unresolved V gene and the rest for unknown reasons. The V and J calls and clone size come from that table; D and trimming were worked out from the DNA. Counted in this sample were approximately 91,000 clones; about 81% of them appeared once. The ten largest clonotypes hold roughly a quarter of the sample.

The CDR3 covers 14 residues, taking in both the cysteine and the phenylalanine. The DNA shown is the 42-base CDR3, in frame from base 1. Via the germline V gene, CDR1 is SNHLY and CDR2 FYNNEI. V is cut back by 4 bases and J by 4 bases, with 6 bases in the junction unmatched. Each collaborating institution followed its own protocols to collect whole blood in K2EDTA tubes. For TCRbeta analysis, collaborator samples were shipped as frozen whole blood, as isolated PBMCs, or as DNA extracted from either sample type. The chain is made from TRBV2 and TRBJ2-7, with TRBD2 identical over 8 junction bases. Specimen: peripheral blood. The receptor was isolated from a man aged 65 to 85 with acute or convalescent COVID-19. The CDR3 here reads CASSVSGSWYEQYF. The DNA sequence follows: TGTGCCAGCAGTGTAAGCGGGAGCTGGTACGAGCAGTACTTC.